These 21 T cell receptor beta chains share one sample of origin, sequenced in a study of blood T cell repertoires in COVID-19. The repertoire was sequenced with immunoSEQ multiplex PCR; TCRdb's copy has only in-frame clones and lacks some. Of some 450,000 clones listed, roughly 89% were seen once; the top ten hold around 0.92%. Material: peripheral blood. The origin of the receptors is a man younger than 35 with COVID-19, enrolled during active disease.

The chain is built from TRBV19 and TRBJ2-1; TRBD2 might be the D (6 bases). The CDR3 length is 13 residues. Deletions cut 6 bases from V and 4 bases from J, with 10 bases between. The germline gives CDR1 LNHDA, CDR2 SQIVND (reference sequence). The CDR3 loop is CASSGRGYNEQFF. The CDR3 DNA reads TGTGCCAGTAGCGGGAGAGGATACAATGAGCAGTTCTTC.

The chain combines TRBV18 with TRBJ1-5, with 8 bases that match TRBD1. This CDR3 is 14 amino acids long. CDR1 and CDR2 from the germline V gene are KGHSH and LQKENI. The ends lost 3 bases at V and 4 bases at J; junction bases unmatched: 2. The CDR3 is CASSPGQENQPQHF. The CDR3 DNA follows: TGTGCCAGCTCACCGGGACAGGAAAATCAGCCCCAGCATTTT.

The chain recombines TRBV19 with TRBJ1-3; D is unresolved. Germline V lookup: CDR1 LNHDA, CDR2 SQIVND (reference sequence). Trimming stripped 2 bases from V and 2 bases from J, with 16 bases between. The length of the CDR3 is 17 residues. The DNA of the CDR3 is TGTGCCAGTAGTATACGGTTTCGTGGTCTAACTGGAAACACCATATATTTT. Amino acids: CASSIRFRGLTGNTIYF.

This chain joins TRBV24-1 and TRBJ2-4; 7 nucleotides agree with TRBD2. This CDR3 has 13 amino acids. Unmatched junction bases numbered 9, after V lost 2 bases and J lost 15 bases. The germline CDR1 and CDR2 sequences are KGHDR and SFDVKD. The CDR3 is CATSDSGTTEWYF. CDR3 sequence (DNA): TGTGCCACCAGTGATTCCGGGACTACGGAGTGGTACTTC.

The rearrangement joins TRBV18 to TRBJ1-6; 7 positions match TRBD1. Germline V gene lookup returns CDR1 KGHSH and CDR2 LQKENI. The CDR3 is 15 residues long. The junction had 4 bases not matched to a gene; V was cut back by 5 bases and J by 3 bases. CDR3 bases: TGTGCCAGCTCAAGCCGGGACAGCTATAATTCACCCCTCCACTTT. This sequence encodes CASSSRDSYNSPLHF. The entire variable domain, with the rest obtained from reference TRBV18 and TRBJ1-6, is as follows: NAGVMQNPRHLVRRRGQEARLRCSPMKGHSHVYWYRQLPEEGLKFMVYLQKENIIDESGMPKERFSAEFPKEGPSILRIQQVVRGDSAAYFCASSSRDSYNSPLHFGNGTRLTVT.

V is TRBV12-5 and J is TRBJ2-1; TRBD2 matches at 9 bases. From germline, CDR1 is LGHNT and CDR2 FRNRAP. V dropped 1 base and J dropped 10; count of bases not matched to a gene: 14. The CDR3 length is 17 residues. CDR3 coding DNA: TGTGCTAGTGGTTTGGCCAGCCTCGCGCGGGGGGGACACGAGCAGTTCTTC. Its translation is CASGLASLARGGHEQFF.

V gene TRBV6-5 combines with J gene TRBJ2-5; 7 nucleotides align to TRBD1. V dropped 6 bases and J dropped 3; count of bases not matched to a gene: 10. The CDR3 is 15 residues long. Germline-derived CDR1 and CDR2 are MNHEY and SVGAGI. CDR3 in amino acids: CASSTGTDRKETQYF. The CDR3 region has the DNA TGTGCCAGCAGCACCGGGACAGACCGGAAAGAGACCCAGTACTTC.

The chain recombines TRBV5-4 with TRBJ2-2; D unclear. This CDR3 region has 13 residues. The ends were cut back, 5 bases at V and 2 bases at J, with 7 bases in the middle. Germline V gives CDR1 SGHNT, CDR2 YYREEE (reference sequence). The CDR3 nucleotides are TGTGCCAGCAGAAATTCAAACACCGGGGAGCTGTTTTTT. It encodes CASRNSNTGELFF.

J is TRBJ2-2 and V is TRBV24-1; 8 bases agree with TRBD1. Germline CDR1 reads KGHDR; CDR2 reads SFDVKD. V shed 5 bases, J shed 5 bases, and the junction held 12 bases outside the gene matches. The CDR3 extends over 17 amino acids. The CDR3 DNA follows: TGTGCCACCAGTGGTGGAATTAGACAGGGGTTAACCGGGGAGCTGTTTTTT. It translates to CATSGGIRQGLTGELFF.

This chain connects TRBV4-1 to TRBJ2-3; D ambiguous. V lost 1 base, J lost 4 bases, and 12 bases lay in between. This CDR3 is built from 15 residues. Per the germline V gene, CDR1 is MGHRA and CDR2 is YSYEKL. CDR3 residues: CASSQVNGWSDTQYF. Written as DNA, the CDR3 is TGCGCCAGCAGCCAAGTTAACGGGTGGTCAGATACGCAGTATTTT.

The V call is TRBV2, the J call TRBJ2-2; D is unclear. The CDR3 has 11 residues. Trimming took 7 bases from V and 6 from J, leaving 6 bases between them. CDR1 is SNHLY and CDR2 is FYNNEI in the germline V gene. The CDR3 region is CASKSAGELFF. The CDR3 coding sequence is TGTGCCAGCAAATCGGCCGGGGAGCTGTTTTTT.

J is TRBJ2-7 and V is TRBV7-9; 7 bases agree with TRBD1. Germline-derived CDR1 and CDR2 are SEHNR and FQNEAQ (reference sequence). V lost 5 bases, J lost 2 bases, and 6 bases stayed unmatched. The CDR3 totals 14 residues. The DNA of the CDR3 is TGTGCCAGCAGCAATCCGGGACAGACCTACGAGCAGTACTTC. Protein product: CASSNPGQTYEQYF.

This clone was seen only once. This chain connects TRBV23-1 to TRBJ2-2; D perhaps matches TRBD2 (5 bases). TRBV23-1 is annotated as an ORF whose role is uncertain. V was pared by 2 bases and J by 1 base, with 5 bases between. The CDR3 length is 14 residues. The CDR3 nucleotides are TGCGCCAGCAGTCAACGGGAGAACACCGGGGAGCTGTTTTTT. Translation: CASSQRENTGELFF.

The chain combines TRBV4-1 with TRBJ2-3; the match to TRBD2 covers 9 bases. J lost 0 bases, V lost 5 bases, and 6 bases had no gene match. The CDR3 runs 16 residues. Germline V lookup: CDR1 MGHRA, CDR2 YSYEKL. CDR3 in DNA: TGCGCCAGCAGCTCTCGACTAGCGGTGAGCACAGATACGCAGTATTTT. It encodes CASSSRLAVSTDTQYF.

CDR3: CASSSTGSDEQFF. The CDR3 DNA is TGTGCCAGCAGCTCGACAGGGAGCGATGAGCAGTTCTTC. The rearrangement links TRBV5-4 to TRBJ2-1; 7 bases agree with TRBD1. V lost 3 bases, J lost 8 bases, and 5 bases stayed unmatched. The CDR3 runs to 13 residues. Germline loops: CDR1 SGHNT, CDR2 YYREEE (reference sequence).

This clone was seen a single time. The V and J genes are TRBV15 and TRBJ1-1; D perhaps matches TRBD1 (5 bases). The ends were cut back, 0 bases at V and 9 bases at J, with 23 bases in the middle. Looked up from germline, CDR1 is LNHNV and CDR2 is YYDKDF (reference sequence). This CDR3 contains 17 residues. This chain's CDR3 is CATSRERGTGREAQAFF. CDR3 DNA: TGTGCCACCAGCAGAGAAAGGGGTACTGGCAGGGAAGCTCAAGCTTTCTTT.

The chain is built from TRBV9 and TRBJ1-5; 8 bases are shared with TRBD1. The trim removed 0 bases at V and 4 bases at J, leaving 3 bases unmatched. There are 15 residues in the CDR3. Germline-derived CDR1 and CDR2 are SGDLS and YYNGEE. The CDR3 here is CASSVEGQENQPQHF. The CDR3 bases are TGTGCCAGCAGCGTAGAGGGACAGGAGAATCAGCCCCAGCATTTT.

This clone was seen just once. V gene TRBV3-1 (or the pseudogene TRBV3-2) combines with J gene TRBJ1-1; the D gene is possibly TRBD1 (6 bases). Germline lookup yields CDR1 LGHDT and CDR2 YNNKEL (reference sequence). V was shortened by 3 bases and J by 0 bases, with 8 bases between the two germline ends. This CDR3 comprises 14 residues. CDR3 DNA: TGTGCCAGCAGCCAGACAGGATTGAACACTGAAGCTTTCTTT. Translated, it gives CASSQTGLNTEAFF.

The V and J genes are TRBV5-6 and TRBJ1-5; 8 bases are shared with TRBD1. The V gene's germline CDR1 is SGHDT and CDR2 YYEEEE. V dropped 0 bases and J dropped 6; count of bases not matched to a gene: 5. The CDR3 loop spans 15 amino acids. The DNA for the CDR3 is TGTGCCAGCAGCTTGGGAGGTGGGACAGGTCAGCCCCAGCATTTT. Its translation: CASSLGGGTGQPQHF.

This clone was observed a handful of times. The chain has TRBV6-5 and TRBJ2-1; 10 bases agree with TRBD1. The CDR3 is made up of 14 amino acids. After removal of 8 bases from V and 1 base from J, the junction contained 2 bases not matched to a gene. Germline V gives CDR1 MNHEY, CDR2 SVGAGI. CDR3 amino acids: CASRDRGSYNEQFF. Written as DNA, the CDR3 is TGTGCCAGCCGGGACAGGGGATCCTACAATGAGCAGTTCTTC.

The chain uses TRBV27 and TRBJ2-2; 8 bases match TRBD1. Losses at the gene ends were 7 bases for V and 7 bases for J; bases not matched to a gene: 11. This CDR3 contains 15 residues. CDR1 and CDR2 from the germline V gene are MNHEY and SMNVEV (reference sequence). The CDR3 protein is CASTAETGVGGELFF. The CDR3 nucleotides read TGTGCCAGCACCGCCGAGACAGGGGTTGGCGGGGAGCTGTTTTTT.